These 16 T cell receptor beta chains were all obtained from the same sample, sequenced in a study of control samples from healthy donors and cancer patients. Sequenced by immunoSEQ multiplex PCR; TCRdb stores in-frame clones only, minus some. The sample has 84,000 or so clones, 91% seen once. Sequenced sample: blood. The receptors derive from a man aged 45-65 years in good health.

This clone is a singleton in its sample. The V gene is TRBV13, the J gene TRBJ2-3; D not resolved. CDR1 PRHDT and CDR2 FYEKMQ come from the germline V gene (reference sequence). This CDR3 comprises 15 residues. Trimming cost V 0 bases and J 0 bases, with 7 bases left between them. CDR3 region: CASSLGGLSTDTQYF. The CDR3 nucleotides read TGTGCCAGCAGCTTAGGGGGCCTAAGCACAGATACGCAGTATTTT.

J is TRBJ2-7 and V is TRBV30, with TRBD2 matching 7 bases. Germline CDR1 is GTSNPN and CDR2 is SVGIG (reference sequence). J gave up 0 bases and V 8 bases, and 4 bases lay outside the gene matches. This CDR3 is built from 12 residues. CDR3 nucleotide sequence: TGTGCCGGGGGGGGGACCTCCTACGAGCAGTACTTC. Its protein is CAGGGTSYEQYF.

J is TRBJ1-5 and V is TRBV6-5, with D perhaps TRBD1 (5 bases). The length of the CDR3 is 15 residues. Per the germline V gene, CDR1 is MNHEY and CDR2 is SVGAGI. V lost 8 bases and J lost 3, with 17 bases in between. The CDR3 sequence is CASLGGDYDNQPQHF. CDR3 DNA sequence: TGTGCCAGCCTTGGGGGGGATTATGACAATCAGCCCCAGCATTTT.

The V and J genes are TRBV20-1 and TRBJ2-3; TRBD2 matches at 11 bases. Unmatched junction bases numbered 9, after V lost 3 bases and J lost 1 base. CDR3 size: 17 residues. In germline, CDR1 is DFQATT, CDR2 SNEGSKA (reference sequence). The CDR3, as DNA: TGCAGTGCTAGTCCTAGCGGGGGGCACTTAGGCACAGATACGCAGTATTTT. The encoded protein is CSASPSGGHLGTDTQYF.

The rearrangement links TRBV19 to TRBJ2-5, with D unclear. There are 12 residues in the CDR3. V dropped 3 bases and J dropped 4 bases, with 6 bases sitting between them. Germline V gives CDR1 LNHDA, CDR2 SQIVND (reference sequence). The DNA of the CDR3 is TGTGCCAGTAGTATGACGGGAGAGACCCAGTACTTC. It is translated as CASSMTGETQYF.

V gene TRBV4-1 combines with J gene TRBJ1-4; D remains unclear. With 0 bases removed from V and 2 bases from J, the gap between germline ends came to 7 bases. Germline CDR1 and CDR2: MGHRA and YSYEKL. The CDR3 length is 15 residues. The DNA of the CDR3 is TGCGCCAGCAGCCAAGACGTAAGCACTAATGAAAAACTGTTTTTT. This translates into CASSQDVSTNEKLFF.

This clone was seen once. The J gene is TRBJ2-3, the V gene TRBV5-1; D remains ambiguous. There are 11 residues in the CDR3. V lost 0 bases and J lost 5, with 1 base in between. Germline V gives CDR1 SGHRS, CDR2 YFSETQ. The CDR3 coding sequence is TGCGCCAGCAGCTTGGAAGATACGCAGTATTTT. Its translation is CASSLEDTQYF.

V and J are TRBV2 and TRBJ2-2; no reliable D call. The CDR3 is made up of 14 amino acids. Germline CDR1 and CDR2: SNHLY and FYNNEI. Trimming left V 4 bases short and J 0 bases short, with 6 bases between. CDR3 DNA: TGTGCCAGCAGTGTCTATCCGAACACCGGGGAGCTGTTTTTT. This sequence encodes CASSVYPNTGELFF.

The CDR3 DNA reads TGTGCCAGCGCCACTAGTGCCAGCACAGATACGCAGTATTTT. This sequence encodes CASATSASTDTQYF. The genes are TRBV2 and TRBJ2-3; tentative D call: TRBD2 (5 bases). The CDR3 is 14 residues long. Per germline, CDR1 SNHLY and CDR2 FYNNEI. The V and J ends lost 8 bases and 0 bases respectively, with 12 bases between them.

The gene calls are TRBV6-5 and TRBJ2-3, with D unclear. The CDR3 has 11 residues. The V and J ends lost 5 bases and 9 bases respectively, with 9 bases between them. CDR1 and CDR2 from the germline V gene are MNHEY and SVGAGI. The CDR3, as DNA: TGTGCCAGCAGTCCTCAGGAAACGCAGTATTTT. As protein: CASSPQETQYF.

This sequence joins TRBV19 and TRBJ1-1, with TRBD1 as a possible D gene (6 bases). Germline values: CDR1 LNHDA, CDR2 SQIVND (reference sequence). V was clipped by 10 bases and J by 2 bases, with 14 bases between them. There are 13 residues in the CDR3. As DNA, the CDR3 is TGTGCCACCTCGACAGGTTCAAACACTGAAGCTTTCTTT. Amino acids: CATSTGSNTEAFF.

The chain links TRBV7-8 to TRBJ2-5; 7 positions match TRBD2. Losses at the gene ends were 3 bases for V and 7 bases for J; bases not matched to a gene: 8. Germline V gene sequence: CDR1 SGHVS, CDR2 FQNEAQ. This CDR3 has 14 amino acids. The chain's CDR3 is CASSLRGLVGTQYF. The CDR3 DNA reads TGTGCCAGCAGCTTGAGAGGACTAGTCGGGACCCAGTACTTC.

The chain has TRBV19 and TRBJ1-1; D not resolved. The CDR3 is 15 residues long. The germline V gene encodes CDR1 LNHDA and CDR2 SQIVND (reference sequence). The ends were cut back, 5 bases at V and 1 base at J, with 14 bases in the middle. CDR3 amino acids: CASSQKGLPNTEAFF. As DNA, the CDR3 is TGTGCCAGTAGTCAGAAAGGGTTACCGAACACTGAAGCTTTCTTT.

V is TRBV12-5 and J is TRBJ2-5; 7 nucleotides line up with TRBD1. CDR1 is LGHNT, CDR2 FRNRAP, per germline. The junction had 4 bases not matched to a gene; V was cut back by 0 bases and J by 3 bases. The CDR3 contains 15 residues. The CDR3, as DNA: TGTGCTAGTGGTTTGGTGAAGGGGGCGGAAGAGACCCAGTACTTC. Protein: CASGLVKGAEETQYF.

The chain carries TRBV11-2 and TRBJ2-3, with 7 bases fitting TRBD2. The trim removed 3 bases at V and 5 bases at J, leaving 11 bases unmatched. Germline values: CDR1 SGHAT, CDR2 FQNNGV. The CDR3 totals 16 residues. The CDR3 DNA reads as TGTGCCAGCAGCTTTACTTCGAGACTAGCTGGAGATACGCAGTATTTT. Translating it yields CASSFTSRLAGDTQYF. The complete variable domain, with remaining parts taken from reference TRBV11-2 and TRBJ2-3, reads EAGVAQSPRYKIIEKRQSVAFWCNPISGHATLYWYQQILGQGPKLLIQFQNNGVVDDSQLPKDRFSAERLKGVDSTLKIQPAKLEDSAVYLCASSFTSRLAGDTQYFGPGTRLTVL.

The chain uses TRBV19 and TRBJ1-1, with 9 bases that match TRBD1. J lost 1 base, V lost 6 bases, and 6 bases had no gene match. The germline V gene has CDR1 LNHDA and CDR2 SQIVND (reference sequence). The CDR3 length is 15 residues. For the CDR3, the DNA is TGTGCCAGTAGACCCCAGGGACAGGGGAACACTGAAGCTTTCTTT. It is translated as CASRPQGQGNTEAFF.